The text below deals with one T cell receptor beta chain. Its antigen is still unknown. The data were obtained in a study of cytomegalovirus exposure and HLA in healthy donors. The wider study: Tens of millions of unique TCRs from HLA-typed donors were held in an early release of data.

Germline V lookup: CDR1 LNHDA, CDR2 SQIVND (reference sequence). The J segment lost 8 bases and the V segment lost 4 bases, leaving 13 bases of the junction unmatched. The CDR3 is 16 residues long. PCR involved 60 Vbeta and 13 Jbeta primers. This table comes from immunoSEQ multiplex PCR, and its TCRdb copy is limited to in-frame clones, with some not included. Of fewer than 150,000 clones detected, around 83% appear once; the ten largest clones hold about 3.8%. Broader study findings: Reportedly, HLA-A and HLA-B alleles of most subjects were accurately predicted from TCR beta.

Sequencing was done on a sample of PBMCs. This TCR derives from a man aged 35 to 55 in good health and CMV-seropositive. The chain has TRBV19 and TRBJ2-3; the match to TRBD2 covers 9 bases. DNA for the CDR3: TGTGCCAGTAGTAGGGATCTCGGCGGGGGGGCCCCTACGCAGTATTTT. Its translation: CASSRDLGGGAPTQYF. The variable domain in full, completed from reference TRBV19 and TRBJ2-3, reads DGGITQSPKYLFRKEGQNVTLSCEQNLNHDAMYWYRQDPGQGLRLIYYSQIVNDFQKGDIAEGYSVSREKKESFPLTVTSAQKNPTAFYLCASSRDLGGGAPTQYFGPGTRLTVL.